These 8 T cell receptor beta chains came from one sample sequenced in a study of resident and recirculating memory T cells in vitiligo. Clones were read by immunoSEQ multiplex PCR, and TCRdb kept only the in-frame ones, dropping some. The sample lists 60,000 to 80,000 clones; roughly nine tenths were seen once. Sequenced input: blood. These receptors all come from a male donor with vitiligo.

This rearrangement joins TRBV2 to TRBJ2-1; 9 bases are a match to TRBD2. The V gene's germline CDR1 is SNHLY and CDR2 FYNNEI. The CDR3 extends over 18 amino acids. With V trimmed by 2 bases and J by 3 bases, 11 bases remained unmatched. As DNA, the CDR3 is TGTGCCAGCAGTGAAAGCGGGGCGGGGGGGCTAGGCTACAATGAGCAGTTCTTC. Its protein is CASSESGAGGLGYNEQFF.

V usage is TRBV14 and J usage is TRBJ2-2; D may be TRBD1 (5 bases). With 1 base removed from V and 4 bases from J, the gap between germline ends came to 13 bases. There are 16 residues in the CDR3. Germline CDR1 SGHDN, CDR2 FVKESK. This chain's CDR3 is CASSQADWGGTGELFF. CDR3 bases: TGTGCCAGCAGCCAAGCCGATTGGGGCGGCACCGGGGAGCTGTTTTTT.

J is TRBJ2-7 and V is TRBV7-9; TRBD1 aligns across 9 bases. CDR1 is SEHNR and CDR2 is FQNEAQ in the germline V gene (reference sequence). With 2 bases clipped from V and 2 bases from J, the junction kept 4 bases outside the gene matches. This CDR3 is 15 amino acids long. The CDR3 DNA follows: TGTGCCAGCAGCTTAACACAGGGGGCCCCCTACGAGCAGTACTTC. Translated: CASSLTQGAPYEQYF.

In this sample, this clone turned up once. The chain recombines TRBV6-5 with TRBJ1-1, with 7 bases that match TRBD1. This CDR3 is 11 amino acids long. The germline V gene has CDR1 MNHEY and CDR2 SVGAGI. V was pared by 5 bases and J by 7 bases, with 1 base of the junction left unmatched. CDR3 sequence: CASSDRVEAFF. As DNA, the CDR3 is TGTGCCAGCAGTGACAGGGTTGAAGCTTTCTTT.

V is TRBV15 and J is TRBJ2-7; 8 bases line up with TRBD2. Germline trimming cut 0 bases from V and 6 bases from J; bases unmatched to any gene: 7. This CDR3 contains 15 residues. From germline, CDR1 is LNHNV and CDR2 YYDKDF (reference sequence). The CDR3 bases are TGTGCCACCAGCAGAGAGGCCGGACTAGCCGGCGAGCAGTACTTC. It codes for CATSREAGLAGEQYF.

The J gene is TRBJ2-2, the V gene TRBV19; the match to TRBD1 covers 7 bases. V lost 6 bases and J lost 7; bases outside the gene matches: 14. CDR1 and CDR2 from the germline V gene are LNHDA and SQIVND (reference sequence). This CDR3 contains 16 residues. CDR3 nucleotide sequence: TGTGCCAGTAGGGGACAGAGCGGTGGGTTGATCGGGGAGCTGTTTTTT. Protein: CASRGQSGGLIGELFF.

The rearrangement uses TRBV5-5 and TRBJ2-2; no firm D call. The V gene's germline CDR1 is SGHKS and CDR2 YYEKEE (reference sequence). This CDR3 has 15 amino acids. The V end lost 1 base, the J end lost 0 bases, and 7 bases lay between the germline ends. DNA for the CDR3: TGTGCCAGCAGCTTGACACGTTCGAACACCGGGGAGCTGTTTTTT. Residues: CASSLTRSNTGELFF.

The sample holds a few counts of this clone. The chain is built from TRBV5-5 and TRBJ1-1; 9 bases map to TRBD1. From germline, CDR1 is SGHKS and CDR2 YYEKEE (reference sequence). V lost 4 bases and J lost 7; bases outside the gene matches: 8. CDR3 length: 14 residues. This CDR3 is CASSQYRGRDEAFF. DNA of the CDR3: TGTGCCAGCAGCCAATACAGGGGGCGGGATGAAGCTTTCTTT.